This T cell receptor (beta chain) stems from a study of shared clonotypes between healthy human individuals. Germline CDR1 and CDR2: MNHNY and SVGAGI (reference sequence). The V and J ends lost 7 bases and 3 bases, in that order; junction bases with no gene match: 5. The CDR3 spans 14 residues. About this clone: No antigen is known for it.

Study results and limitations: Compared with clonotypes that all four donors shared, non-shared clonotypes had lower generation probabilities. The sharing of 5% to 6.5% of naive CD4 clonotypes was seen across several donors. Estimated richness values were generally larger in naive subsets than in memory subsets.

The protocol was immunoSEQ multiplex PCR, while the TCRdb copy is restricted to in-frame clones and leaves out a portion. The sample has fewer than 1.4 million clones; 78% are singletons. Sample: memory CD4+ T cells from PBMCs. Subset denoted: CD45RA-negative fraction. The source of this sequence is a man younger than 35 in good health. Some clones in this sample may be carry-over from other donors' samples. The chain uses TRBV6-6 and TRBJ2-7, with 11 bases lining up with TRBD2. CDR3 bases: TGTGCCAGCACTAAGACTAGCGGGATCTACGAGCAGTACTTC. Protein: CASTKTSGIYEQYF.